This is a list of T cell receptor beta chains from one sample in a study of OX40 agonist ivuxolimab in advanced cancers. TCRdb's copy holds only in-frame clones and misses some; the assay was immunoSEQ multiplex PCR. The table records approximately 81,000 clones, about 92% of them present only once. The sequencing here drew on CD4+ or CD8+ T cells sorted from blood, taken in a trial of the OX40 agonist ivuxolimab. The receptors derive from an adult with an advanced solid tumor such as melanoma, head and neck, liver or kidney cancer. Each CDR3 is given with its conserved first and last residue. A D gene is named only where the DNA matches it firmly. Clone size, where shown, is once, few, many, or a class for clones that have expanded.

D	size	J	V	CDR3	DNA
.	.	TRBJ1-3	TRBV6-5	CASSYTRPYSGNTIYF	TGTGCCAGCAGTTACACCCGGCCCTACTCTGGAAACACCATATATTTT
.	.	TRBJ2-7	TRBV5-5	CASSPWGTESYEQYF	TGTGCCAGCAGCCCGTGGGGGACCGAGAGCTACGAGCAGTACTTC
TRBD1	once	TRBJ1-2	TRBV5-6	CASSDSTGTHGYTF	TGTGCCAGCAGCGACTCGACAGGGACCCATGGCTACACCTTC
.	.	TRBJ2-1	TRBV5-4	CASSIGLSGNEQFF	TGTGCCAGCAGTATTGGTCTCTCGGGGAATGAGCAGTTCTTC
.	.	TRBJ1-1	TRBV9	CASSVTDSAEAFF	TGTGCCAGCAGCGTAACAGACTCAGCTGAAGCTTTCTTT
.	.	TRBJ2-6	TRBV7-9	CASSLWGVPGANVLTF	TGTGCCAGCAGCTTATGGGGGGTTCCCGGGGCCAACGTCCTGACTTTC
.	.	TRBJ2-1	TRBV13	CASSLGGGAYNEQFF	TGTGCCAGCAGCTTGGGAGGGGGGGCCTACAATGAGCAGTTCTTC
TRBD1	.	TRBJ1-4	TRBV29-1	CSAPTGQDGGQLFF	TGCAGCGCACCCACGGGACAGGATGGGGGCCAACTGTTTTTT
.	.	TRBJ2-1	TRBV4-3	CASSQDRATYNEQFF	TGCGCCAGCAGCCAAGATAGGGCCACTTACAATGAGCAGTTCTTC
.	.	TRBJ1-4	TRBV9	CASSVGEATNEKLFF	TGTGCCAGCAGCGTAGGGGAGGCAACTAATGAAAAACTGTTTTTT
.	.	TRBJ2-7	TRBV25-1	CASSDRGQGYEQYF	TGTGCCAGCAGTGATCGGGGGCAGGGCTACGAGCAGTACTTC
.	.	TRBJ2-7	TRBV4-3	CASSQEPNVSYEQYF	TGCGCCAGCAGCCAAGAACCAAACGTTTCCTACGAGCAGTACTTC
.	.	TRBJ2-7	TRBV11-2	CASSLPTPGYEQYF	TGTGCCAGCAGCTTACCTACCCCTGGCTACGAGCAGTACTTC
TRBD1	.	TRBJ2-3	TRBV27	CASSPWTGDTDTQYF	TGTGCCAGCAGCCCCTGGACAGGGGACACAGATACGCAGTATTTT
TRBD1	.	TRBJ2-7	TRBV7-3	CASSSTPGTGVREQYF	TGTGCCAGCAGCTCGACCCCCGGGACAGGAGTGAGGGAGCAGTACTTC
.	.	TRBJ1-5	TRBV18	CASSPLGQPQHF	TGTGCCAGCTCCCCCCTAGGTCAGCCCCAGCATTTT
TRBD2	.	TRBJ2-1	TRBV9	CASSETSGGAFYNEQFF	TGTGCCAGCAGTGAGACTAGCGGGGGGGCTTTCTACAATGAGCAGTTCTTC
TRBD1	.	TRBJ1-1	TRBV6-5	CASGDREAFF	TGTGCCAGCGGGGACAGGGAAGCTTTCTTT
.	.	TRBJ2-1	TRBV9	CASSSYRDNPYNEQFF	TGTGCCAGCAGCTCCTACCGGGACAATCCCTACAATGAGCAGTTCTTC
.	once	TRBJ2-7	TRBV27	CASSLSDRLFYEQYF	TGTGCCAGCAGTTTATCCGACAGACTATTCTACGAGCAGTACTTC
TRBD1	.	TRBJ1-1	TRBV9	CASSPRTGEVTEAFF	TGTGCCAGCAGCCCCAGGACAGGGGAGGTCACTGAAGCTTTCTTT
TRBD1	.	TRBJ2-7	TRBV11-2	CASSPIRQGVYEQYF	TGTGCCAGCAGCCCTATCCGGCAGGGGGTTTACGAGCAGTACTTC
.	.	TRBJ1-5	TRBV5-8	CASSKEGQPQHF	TGTGCCAGCAGCAAGGAGGGTCAGCCCCAGCATTTT
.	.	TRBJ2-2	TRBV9	CASSIGQVLNAGELFF	TGTGCCAGCAGCATTGGTCAGGTCCTGAACGCCGGGGAGCTGTTTTTT
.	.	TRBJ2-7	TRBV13	CASSLVAGKHEQYF	TGTGCCAGCAGCTTAGTAGCCGGGAAGCACGAGCAGTACTTC
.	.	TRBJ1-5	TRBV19	CASSIGGSGVYQPQHF	TGTGCCAGTAGTATCGGGGGCAGCGGGGTTTATCAGCCCCAGCATTTT
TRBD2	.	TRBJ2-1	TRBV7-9	CASSFKSGGYNEQFF	TGTGCCAGCAGCTTTAAAAGCGGGGGCTACAATGAGCAGTTCTTC
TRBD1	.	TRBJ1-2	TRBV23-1	CASSQSWDSSYGYTF	TGCGCCAGCAGTCAATCATGGGACAGTTCCTATGGCTACACCTTC
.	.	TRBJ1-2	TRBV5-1	CASSLASGRDGYTF	TGCGCCAGCAGCTTGGCCTCAGGCCGTGATGGCTACACCTTC
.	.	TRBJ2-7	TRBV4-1	CASSLPGYEQYF	TGCGCCAGCAGCCTACCAGGTTACGAGCAGTACTTC
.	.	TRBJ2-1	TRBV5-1	CASSVSGTTDYNEQFF	TGCGCCAGCAGCGTTTCCGGGACAACCGACTACAATGAGCAGTTCTTC